This T cell receptor beta chain was retrieved from a study of radiotherapy plus CTLA-4 blockade in lung cancer. Details on this clone: Its specificity is unknown.

Data came from immunoSEQ multiplex PCR; TCRdb stores just in-frame clones and leaves some out. This table holds 20,000 to 30,000 clones, 60% to 75% found once. The study, taken as a whole, reports: TCR clones originating in tumors grew in number in blood after radiotherapy plus ipilimumab.

The CDR3 consists of 11 residues. Per the germline V gene, CDR1 is MNHEY and CDR2 is SMNVEV (reference sequence). Trimming cost V 7 bases and J 5 bases, with 7 bases left between them. This TCR was sampled from a human donor with non-small cell lung cancer whose response to radiotherapy plus ipilimumab could not be evaluated. This chain joins TRBV27 and TRBJ2-3, with D unclear. Sequenced material: peripheral blood, taken from a patient treated with radiotherapy plus ipilimumab. DNA for the CDR3: TGTGCCAGCATGCACGGAGATACGCAGTATTTT. This gives the protein CASMHGDTQYF.